These T cell receptor beta chains were read from a single sample in a study of blood T cell repertoires in COVID-19. Only in-frame clones appear in the TCRdb table, and some are missing; sequencing was by immunoSEQ multiplex PCR. This table has a few hundred thousand clones, around 89% appearing once. Material: PBMCs or T cells enriched from blood (not recorded which). These receptors were obtained from a man aged 18 to 30 who had recovered from COVID-19. Both conserved end residues are part of each CDR3. D genes are given only for firm matches. Size tells how often a clone was seen (once, few, many) or the class of an expanded clone, and some rows leave it out.

j_call: TRBJ2-7
v_call: TRBV18
cdr3_length: 12
d_call: NA
clone_size: NA
cdr3_aa: CASSPGGYEQYF
cdr3_nt: TGTGCCAGCTCACCGGGGGGTTACGAGCAGTACTTC

j_call: TRBJ2-1
v_call: TRBV7-9
cdr3_length: 17
d_call: TRBD2
clone_size: NA
cdr3_aa: CASSLTELAGVGNEQFF
cdr3_nt: TGTGCCAGCAGCTTAACGGAACTAGCGGGAGTGGGAAATGAGCAGTTCTTC

j_call: TRBJ1-3
v_call: TRBV4-1
cdr3_length: 17
d_call: TRBD1
clone_size: once
cdr3_aa: CASSQDPQGVIANTIYF
cdr3_nt: TGCGCCAGCAGCCAAGATCCCCAGGGGGTCATAGCAAACACCATATATTTT

j_call: TRBJ1-5
v_call: TRBV5-6
cdr3_length: 18
d_call: TRBD1
clone_size: NA
cdr3_aa: CASSTGQGRGSSNQPQHF
cdr3_nt: TGTGCCAGCAGCACGGGACAGGGTCGTGGTTCGAGCAATCAGCCCCAGCATTTT

j_call: TRBJ2-5
v_call: TRBV7-7
cdr3_length: 15
d_call: TRBD2
clone_size: NA
cdr3_aa: CASSLGRGGSETQYF
cdr3_nt: TGTGCCAGCAGCTTAGGGCGGGGGGGCTCCGAGACCCAGTACTTC

j_call: TRBJ2-5
v_call: TRBV7-6
cdr3_length: 15
d_call: TRBD2
clone_size: NA
cdr3_aa: CASSFTGTRGETQYF
cdr3_nt: TGTGCCAGCAGCTTCACCGGGACTAGGGGGGAGACCCAGTACTTC

j_call: TRBJ2-5
v_call: TRBV18
cdr3_length: 13
d_call: NA
clone_size: NA
cdr3_aa: CASSTTGSETQYF
cdr3_nt: TGTGCCAGCTCAACGACAGGATCAGAGACCCAGTACTTC

j_call: TRBJ2-7
v_call: TRBV7-2
cdr3_length: 13
d_call: TRBD1
clone_size: NA
cdr3_aa: CASSSTGGYEQYF
cdr3_nt: TGTGCCAGCAGCTCGACAGGGGGGTACGAGCAGTACTTC

j_call: TRBJ1-4
v_call: TRBV2
cdr3_length: 14
d_call: NA
clone_size: NA
cdr3_aa: CASSVLQFNEKLFF
cdr3_nt: TGTGCCAGCAGTGTGTTACAGTTTAATGAAAAACTGTTTTTT

j_call: TRBJ2-3
v_call: TRBV6-5
cdr3_length: 14
d_call: TRBD1
clone_size: NA
cdr3_aa: CASRTGTATDTQYF
cdr3_nt: TGTGCCAGCAGGACCGGGACAGCCACAGATACGCAGTATTTT

j_call: TRBJ2-1
v_call: TRBV2
cdr3_length: 13
d_call: NA
clone_size: NA
cdr3_aa: CASSVRGAGEQFF
cdr3_nt: TGTGCCAGCAGTGTACGGGGGGCCGGTGAGCAGTTCTTC

j_call: TRBJ2-1
v_call: TRBV20-1
cdr3_length: 15
d_call: NA
clone_size: once
cdr3_aa: CSASYGASSYNEQFF
cdr3_nt: TGCAGTGCTAGTTACGGAGCTAGTTCCTACAATGAGCAGTTCTTC

j_call: TRBJ2-5
v_call: TRBV5-1
cdr3_length: 16
d_call: TRBD1
clone_size: NA
cdr3_aa: CASSLGTGGWQETQYF
cdr3_nt: TGCGCCAGCAGCTTGGGGACAGGGGGATGGCAAGAGACCCAGTACTTC

j_call: TRBJ2-3
v_call: TRBV9
cdr3_length: 13
d_call: NA
clone_size: NA
cdr3_aa: CASSGDFPDTQYF
cdr3_nt: TGTGCCAGCAGCGGGGACTTCCCAGATACGCAGTATTTT

j_call: TRBJ1-2
v_call: TRBV5-1
cdr3_length: 15
d_call: TRBD1
clone_size: NA
cdr3_aa: CASSFSGGASDGYTF
cdr3_nt: TGCGCCAGCAGCTTTTCAGGGGGCGCGTCGGATGGCTACACCTTC

j_call: TRBJ1-1
v_call: TRBV10-3
cdr3_length: 13
d_call: NA
clone_size: NA
cdr3_aa: CAIGLGGNTEAFF
cdr3_nt: TGTGCCATCGGGTTAGGAGGGAACACTGAAGCTTTCTTT

j_call: TRBJ2-7
v_call: TRBV18
cdr3_length: 16
d_call: TRBD2
clone_size: NA
cdr3_aa: CASSPIGQGLTYEQYF
cdr3_nt: TGTGCCAGCTCACCAATCGGCCAGGGACTAACCTACGAGCAGTACTTC

j_call: TRBJ2-3
v_call: TRBV11-2
cdr3_length: 15
d_call: TRBD2
clone_size: NA
cdr3_aa: CASSLESGGASTQYF
cdr3_nt: TGTGCCAGCAGCTTAGAGAGCGGGGGGGCCTCTACGCAGTATTTT

j_call: TRBJ1-5
v_call: TRBV4-1
cdr3_length: 15
d_call: NA
clone_size: few
cdr3_aa: CASSRTGNSNQPQHF
cdr3_nt: TGCGCCAGCAGCCGCACAGGGAATAGCAATCAGCCCCAGCATTTT

j_call: TRBJ2-3
v_call: TRBV2
cdr3_length: 15
d_call: NA
clone_size: NA
cdr3_aa: CASRTRGRNTDTQYF
cdr3_nt: TGTGCCAGCAGGACCCGGGGGAGGAACACAGATACGCAGTATTTT

j_call: TRBJ2-7
v_call: TRBV15
cdr3_length: 12
d_call: NA
clone_size: NA
cdr3_aa: CATSRVVLQQYF
cdr3_nt: TGTGCCACCAGCAGAGTGGTACTACAGCAGTACTTC

j_call: TRBJ2-2
v_call: TRBV13
cdr3_length: 21
d_call: TRBD1
clone_size: NA
cdr3_aa: CASSLGSRDRERIGDTGELFF
cdr3_nt: TGTGCCAGCAGCCTGGGGTCGCGAGACAGGGAGCGAATAGGAGACACCGGGGAGCTGTTTTTT

j_call: TRBJ1-2
v_call: TRBV5-1
cdr3_length: 14
d_call: NA
clone_size: NA
cdr3_aa: CASSLIEGNYGYTF
cdr3_nt: TGCGCCAGCAGCTTGATTGAGGGAAACTATGGCTACACCTTC

j_call: TRBJ1-6
v_call: TRBV2
cdr3_length: 14
d_call: NA
clone_size: NA
cdr3_aa: CASRGTGDNSPLHF
cdr3_nt: TGTGCCAGCAGAGGGACGGGGGATAATTCACCCCTCCACTTT

j_call: TRBJ2-5
v_call: TRBV10-1
cdr3_length: 16
d_call: TRBD2
clone_size: NA
cdr3_aa: CASSGVTSGGKETQYF
cdr3_nt: TGCGCCAGCAGTGGTGTTACTAGCGGGGGGAAAGAGACCCAGTACTTC

j_call: TRBJ1-6
v_call: TRBV11-3
cdr3_length: 14
d_call: TRBD1
clone_size: NA
cdr3_aa: CASSPQGDNSPLHF
cdr3_nt: TGTGCCAGCAGCCCTCAGGGGGATAATTCACCCCTCCACTTT

j_call: TRBJ2-5
v_call: TRBV18
cdr3_length: 14
d_call: NA
clone_size: NA
cdr3_aa: CASSPTGSSETQYF
cdr3_nt: TGTGCCAGCTCACCAACAGGGTCCTCAGAGACCCAGTACTTC

j_call: TRBJ1-2
v_call: TRBV9
cdr3_length: 14
d_call: TRBD1
clone_size: NA
cdr3_aa: CASSVDRGYEGYTF
cdr3_nt: TGTGCCAGCAGCGTAGACAGGGGCTATGAGGGCTACACCTTC

j_call: TRBJ1-5
v_call: TRBV19
cdr3_length: 15
d_call: TRBD1
clone_size: many
cdr3_aa: CASQTGTGFVQPQHF
cdr3_nt: TGTGCCAGTCAAACCGGGACAGGGTTTGTGCAGCCCCAGCATTTT

j_call: TRBJ1-3
v_call: TRBV9
cdr3_length: 15
d_call: NA
clone_size: NA
cdr3_aa: CASSVESFSGNTIYF
cdr3_nt: TGTGCCAGCAGCGTGGAGAGTTTCTCTGGAAACACCATATATTTT

j_call: TRBJ2-7
v_call: TRBV20-1
cdr3_length: 11
d_call: NA
clone_size: NA
cdr3_aa: CSGDLYYEQYF
cdr3_nt: TGCAGTGGGGACTTGTACTACGAGCAGTACTTC

j_call: TRBJ1-1
v_call: TRBV9
cdr3_length: 14
d_call: NA
clone_size: NA
cdr3_aa: CASSDGSGNTEAFF
cdr3_nt: TGTGCCAGCAGCGATGGATCAGGTAACACTGAAGCTTTCTTT